The clone carrying this T cell receptor beta chain was found a few times. No antigen is known for it. The entry originates in a study of CD8 T cells in ankylosing spondylitis. Study-level points and caveats: Reportedly, matched ankylosing spondylitis synovial fluid was significantly enriched for disease-linked clones. Blood from ankylosing spondylitis patients appeared to carry a characteristic eight-variant TCR beta motif. Disease-linked clones were found to be CD8+ and relatively rare in peripheral blood.

Quantitative 5'-RACE with molecular barcodes generated TCR beta libraries. TCRdb fed the 5' RACE reads into MiXCR, producing one record per CDR3 protein. The sample lists approximately 220,000 distinct CDR3 sequences; around 16% were seen once. Germline V CDR1 and CDR2: SGHNT, YENEEA. V shed 4 bases and J shed 3 bases, with 9 bases lying between them. The CDR3 has 13 amino acids. The sequencing input was blood, either unsorted or a sorted T cell fraction (not recorded which). The sequence came from a male donor with ankylosing spondylitis. The gene calls are TRBV11-3 and TRBJ1-1; D remains unclear. This CDR3 is CASSSPADTEAFF. Here the CDR3 DNA reads TGTGCCAGCAGCTCGCCAGCAGACACTGAAGCTTTCTTT. The full variable domain, rest sourced from reference TRBV11-3 and TRBJ1-1, is EAGVVQSPRYKIIEKKQPVAFWCNPISGHNTLYWYLQNLGQGPELLIRYENEEAVDDSQLPKDRFSAERLKGVDSTLKIQPAELGDSAVYLCASSSPADTEAFFGQGTRLTVV.